This is a list of T cell receptor beta chains from one sample in a study of CD8 T cells in ankylosing spondylitis. TCRdb redid the calling of the 5' RACE reads with MiXCR, one entry per CDR3 protein. The data hold 800,000 to 900,000 distinct CDR3 sequences, with around 11% observed a single time. The sample comprised blood, either unsorted or a sorted T cell fraction (not recorded which). The receptors stem from a male donor with ankylosing spondylitis. CDR3s include the opening cysteine and the closing phenylalanine or tryptophan. Each record gives: V gene, clone size, D gene, J gene, CDR3 protein, CDR3 DNA. A D gene is named only where the DNA matches it firmly. Some rows mark clone size as missing; the rest say once, few, many or name a class of expanded clone.

>TRBV28|-|TRBD1|TRBJ1-2
CASSLLDRGRYGYTF
TGTGCCAGCAGTTTGTTGGACAGGGGGCGATATGGCTACACCTTC
>TRBV7-2|few|TRBD1|TRBJ1-2
CASSRPAGGYGYTF
TGTGCCAGCAGCCGACCCGCAGGGGGCTATGGCTACACCTTC
>TRBV10-3|few|TRBD1|TRBJ2-1
CAISESTGFYNEQFF
TGTGCCATCAGTGAGTCGACAGGGTTCTACAATGAGCAGTTCTTC
>TRBV20-1|-|-|TRBJ2-2
CSARVRPDPWAGELFF
TGCAGTGCTAGAGTACGTCCAGACCCGTGGGCCGGGGAGCTGTTTTTT
>TRBV5-6|few|-|TRBJ1-6
CASSTARPSSYNSPLHF
TGTGCCAGCAGCACCGCACGGCCGAGCTCCTATAATTCACCCCTCCACTTT
>TRBV3-1|-|-|TRBJ2-2
CASSQANTGELFF
TGTGCCAGCAGCCAAGCAAACACCGGGGAGCTGTTTTTT
>TRBV4-2|-|TRBD2|TRBJ2-1
CASSPGLTSGRALNEQFF
TGTGCCAGCAGCCCCGGGTTAACTAGCGGGAGGGCCTTGAATGAGCAGTTCTTC
>TRBV5-1|-|TRBD2|TRBJ2-4
CASSSLAGLAKNIQYF
TGCGCCAGCAGCTCACTAGCGGGGCTAGCCAAAAACATTCAGTACTTC
>TRBV15|few|-|TRBJ2-2
CATRGPNTGELFF
TGTGCCACCAGAGGACCGAACACCGGGGAGCTGTTTTTT
>TRBV6-2/TRBV6-3|-|TRBD2|TRBJ2-1
CASSRRTSGKAEQFF
TGTGCCAGCAGCCGACGGACTAGCGGGAAAGCTGAGCAGTTCTTC
>TRBV12-3/TRBV12-4|many|-|TRBJ2-1
CASSFSDAYNEQFF
TGTGCCAGCAGTTTTTCGGATGCGTACAATGAGCAGTTCTTC
>TRBV5-1|few|TRBD1|TRBJ2-1
CASSQDPGQGYNEQFF
TGCGCCAGCAGCCAAGACCCGGGACAGGGTTACAATGAGCAGTTCTTC
>TRBV2|few|-|TRBJ2-3
CASSEATGRPDTQYF
TGTGCCAGCAGTGAAGCTACAGGGAGGCCAGATACGCAGTATTTT
>TRBV27|-|-|TRBJ1-1
CASSLTGFGPGTEAFF
TGTGCCAGCAGCCTTACAGGGTTCGGGCCAGGTACTGAAGCTTTCTTT
>TRBV3-1|many|-|TRBJ2-3
CASSQVADTQYF
TGTGCCAGCAGCCAGGTAGCAGATACGCAGTATTTT
>TRBV29-1|-|TRBD2|TRBJ2-1
CSSGGRGGYNEQFF
TGCAGCTCTGGGGGGAGGGGAGGTTACAATGAGCAGTTCTTC
>TRBV18|-|-|TRBJ1-1
CASSPWAGRGNTEAFF
TGTGCCAGCTCACCATGGGCGGGAAGGGGGAACACTGAAGCTTTCTTT
>TRBV6-2/TRBV6-3|-|TRBD1|TRBJ2-1
CASSSWTGGYNEQFF
TGTGCCAGCAGTTCCTGGACAGGGGGATACAATGAGCAGTTCTTC
>TRBV9|-|TRBD1|TRBJ1-1
CASSATGAMNTEAFF
TGTGCCAGCAGCGCGACAGGGGCGATGAACACTGAAGCTTTCTTT
>TRBV24-1|few|TRBD2|TRBJ2-1
CATSDHRLAGANEQFF
TGTGCCACCAGTGACCACAGACTAGCGGGGGCCAATGAGCAGTTCTTC
>TRBV10-3|many|TRBD2|TRBJ2-1
CAIRLPTSGGTKSSYNEQFF
TGTGCCATCAGACTTCCGACTAGCGGGGGGACGAAAAGCTCCTACAATGAGCAGTTCTTC
>TRBV11-2|-|-|TRBJ1-2
CASSLQSFNYGYTF
TGTGCCAGCAGCTTGCAGAGTTTTAACTATGGCTACACCTTC
>TRBV19|-|TRBD1|TRBJ2-1
CASSLSMTGGYNEQFF
TGTGCCAGTAGTCTATCAATGACAGGGGGTTACAATGAGCAGTTCTTC
>TRBV20-1|few|-|TRBJ2-7
CSARAPGSYEQYF
TGCAGTGCTAGAGCCCCGGGGTCCTACGAGCAGTACTTC
>TRBV5-1|few|-|TRBJ1-2
CASSLAVVPRVDGYTF
TGCGCCAGCAGCTTGGCAGTCGTGCCCCGAGTCGATGGCTACACCTTC
>TRBV6-2/TRBV6-3|-|TRBD1|TRBJ2-2
CASSYSGQGRIGELFF
TGTGCCAGCAGTTACTCGGGACAGGGACGGATCGGGGAGCTGTTTTTT
>TRBV6-2/TRBV6-3|few|TRBD2|TRBJ2-3
CASRRLAGVSDTQYF
TGTGCCAGCAGACGACTAGCGGGAGTATCAGATACGCAGTATTTT
>TRBV20-1|few|TRBD1|TRBJ1-2
CSVMKGGQRLYTF
TGCAGTGTTATGAAGGGGGGACAGAGACTCTACACCTTC
>TRBV7-2|many|TRBD2|TRBJ2-7
CASSSLAGAYEQYF
TGTGCCAGCAGCTCTCTAGCGGGAGCTTACGAGCAGTACTTC
>TRBV7-2|-|TRBD2|TRBJ2-1
CASSLAAAGGVNEQFF
TGTGCCAGCAGCTTAGCGGCGGCGGGAGGGGTAAATGAGCAGTTCTTC
>TRBV20-1|-|-|TRBJ2-5
CSARDGKGETQYF
TGCAGTGCTAGGGACGGGAAGGGAGAGACCCAGTACTTC
>TRBV7-8|-|-|TRBJ1-5
CASSWGFNYQPQHF
TGTGCCAGCAGCTGGGGTTTCAACTATCAGCCCCAGCATTTT
>TRBV15|few|-|TRBJ2-5
CATSKGHQETQYF
TGTGCCACCAGCAAGGGACACCAAGAGACCCAGTACTTC
>TRBV20-1|-|TRBD1|TRBJ1-2
CSARGTGLNYGYTF
TGCAGTGCTAGGGGGACAGGGCTTAACTATGGCTACACCTTC
>TRBV5-1|few|TRBD2|TRBJ2-1
CASRLAGGIGNEQFF
TGCGCCAGCAGGCTAGCGGGAGGGATCGGCAATGAGCAGTTCTTC
>TRBV20-1|few|-|TRBJ1-3
CSARARSVGNTIYF
TGCAGTGCTAGGGCCAGAAGTGTTGGAAACACCATATATTTT
>TRBV5-1|few|-|TRBJ1-1
CASSLDAVGTEAFF
TGCGCCAGCAGCTTAGACGCTGTAGGAACTGAAGCTTTCTTT
>TRBV7-2|many|TRBD2|TRBJ2-7
CASSPRTAGVQYF
TGTGCCAGCAGCCCCCGTACAGCGGGAGTACAGTACTTC
>TRBV7-2|-|-|TRBJ2-3
CASSSRVYSTDTQYF
TGTGCCAGCAGCAGTAGGGTATACAGCACAGATACGCAGTATTTT
>TRBV21-1|few|-|TRBJ1-5
CASSKIKGDGRNQPQHF
TGTGCCAGCAGCAAAATCAAAGGGGACGGACGGAATCAGCCCCAGCATTTT
>TRBV7-2|few|-|TRBJ2-5
CASKRTGETQYF
TGTGCCAGCAAGCGGACGGGTGAGACCCAGTACTTC
>TRBV7-2|few|-|TRBJ1-1
CASSLVGGTGQRAFF
TGTGCCAGCAGCTTAGTAGGGGGTACGGGGCAAAGAGCTTTCTTT
>TRBV29-1|-|-|TRBJ2-7
CSVSETFGSEQYF
TGCAGCGTTAGCGAGACATTTGGTTCCGAGCAGTACTTC
>TRBV29-1|many|TRBD1|TRBJ2-7
CSVARGPSYEQYF
TGCAGCGTTGCCAGGGGGCCCTCCTACGAGCAGTACTTC
>TRBV5-1|many|-|TRBJ1-1
CASSLAGQMNTEAFF
TGCGCCAGCAGCTTGGCCGGGCAGATGAACACTGAAGCTTTCTTT
>TRBV7-2|few|-|TRBJ1-2
CASSLGRAYYGYTF
TGTGCCAGCAGCTTAGGGCGGGCCTACTATGGCTACACCTTC
>TRBV6-5|-|-|TRBJ2-5
CASSYSLAVRGTQYF
TGTGCCAGCAGTTACAGCTTAGCGGTTCGCGGGACCCAGTACTTC